A single sample gave rise to the 15 T cell receptor beta chains below, sequenced in a study of early T cells in non-severe SARS-CoV-2 infection. TCRdb re-called the 5' RACE reads through MiXCR, storing one row per CDR3 protein. The repertoire consists of tens of thousands of distinct CDR3 sequences, with roughly 13% occurring once and the leading ten covering over 1.1%. The sample was whole blood, taken at baseline. The receptors shown here come from an adult who was a healthcare worker with PCR-confirmed SARS-CoV-2 infection or an uninfected control (not recorded which).

This clonotype was picked up many times. V usage is TRBV20-1 and J usage is TRBJ2-1; D tentatively reads TRBD1 or TRBD2 (6 bases each). CDR3 length: 14 amino acids. V dropped 1 base and J dropped 5 bases, with 12 bases sitting between them. The germline CDR1 and CDR2 sequences are DFQATT and SNEGSKA (reference sequence). In DNA, the CDR3 is TGCAGTGCTAGAGTGACGGAGGGGGACAATGAGCAGTTCTTC. Translated: CSARVTEGDNEQFF.

In its sample, this clonotype was seen many times. The chain carries TRBV11-2 and TRBJ2-5, with unresolved D. Between the trimmed V and J ends, which lost 4 bases and 0 bases, there was a span of 15 bases. CDR3 size: 16 residues. Looked up from germline, CDR1 is SGHAT and CDR2 is FQNNGV. The CDR3 coding sequence is TGTGCCAGCAGCTCCAATCCCCCGGCGTACCAAGAGACCCAGTACTTC. It specifies CASSSNPPAYQETQYF.

This clonotype was picked up a small number of times. The chain links TRBV7-8 to TRBJ1-2, with D unresolved. The V gene's germline CDR1 is SGHVS and CDR2 FQNEAQ. V was cut by 6 bases and J by 2 bases, with 7 bases left in between. The CDR3 has 12 residues. The CDR3 region is CASSITNYGYTF. In nucleotides, the CDR3 is TGTGCCAGCAGTATTACCAACTATGGCTACACCTTC.

The chain carries TRBV24-1 and TRBJ2-5, with 12 bases identical to TRBD1. The CDR3 contains 16 residues. Germline CDR1 and CDR2: KGHDR and SFDVKD. Trimming removed 4 bases from V and 4 bases from J; junction bases left unmatched: 6. CDR3: CATSDLGQGARETQYF. In nucleotides, the CDR3 is TGTGCCACCAGTGACTTGGGACAGGGGGCTCGAGAGACCCAGTACTTC.

The chain joins TRBV7-9 to TRBJ1-1; TRBD1 matches at 10 bases. Unmatched junction bases numbered 3, after V lost 7 bases and J lost 1 base. The CDR3 has 14 residues. Germline V gene lookup returns CDR1 SEHNR and CDR2 FQNEAQ (reference sequence). The CDR3 is CASTRDRGNTEAFF. Here the CDR3 DNA reads TGTGCCAGCACCCGGGACAGGGGGAACACTGAAGCTTTCTTT.

The V and J genes are TRBV7-9 and TRBJ2-5, with a tentative D call TRBD1 (6 bases). V was shortened by 4 bases and J by 0 bases, with 15 bases between the two germline ends. The CDR3 sequence is 16 residues long. Germline values: CDR1 SEHNR, CDR2 FQNEAQ (reference sequence). The CDR3: CASSSNIQGDQETQYF. CDR3 bases: TGTGCCAGCAGCTCCAATATACAGGGAGACCAAGAGACCCAGTACTTC.

The rearrangement links TRBV18 to TRBJ2-7; D call uncertain. The germline gives CDR1 KGHSH, CDR2 LQKENI. Trimming removed 5 bases from V and 0 bases from J, with 8 bases in between. The CDR3 extends over 13 amino acids. The CDR3 nucleotides read TGTGCCAGCTCAGACGGGCACTCCTACGAGCAGTACTTC. It specifies CASSDGHSYEQYF.

CDR3 DNA: TGTGCCAGCAGTTTACTCTGGGGGCCCCAGCATTTT. Translating it yields CASSLLWGPQHF. The chain uses TRBV28 and TRBJ1-5, with D uncertain. The CDR3 totals 12 residues. CDR1 is MDHEN, CDR2 SYDVKM, per germline. V was shortened by 2 bases and J by 9 bases, with 8 bases between the two germline ends.

V and J are TRBV5-4 and TRBJ1-1; 8 bases map to TRBD1. CDR1 and CDR2 from the germline V gene are SGHNT and YYREEE (reference sequence). The CDR3 is 16 amino acids. J lost 2 bases, V lost 4 bases, and 10 bases had no gene match. This CDR3 is CASSLNPGQVNTEAFF. In DNA form, the CDR3 reads TGTGCCAGCAGCCTAAACCCGGGACAGGTTAACACTGAAGCTTTCTTT.

This clonotype was counted many times. The chain joins TRBV7-9 to TRBJ1-4; D remains unclear. This CDR3 is 15 amino acids long. CDR1 SEHNR and CDR2 FQNEAQ come from the germline V gene (reference sequence). Trimming pared 4 bases from V and 0 bases from J, leaving 9 bases between. CDR3 loop: CASSSQSATNEKLFF. The CDR3, as DNA: TGTGCCAGCAGCTCTCAATCTGCAACTAATGAAAAACTGTTTTTT.

There are many counts of this clonotype. The chain couples TRBV7-6 to TRBJ2-5; TRBD1 or TRBD2 may be the D gene (5 bases each). CDR1 is SGHVS and CDR2 is FNYEAQ in the germline V gene. Trimming took off 4 bases at V and 5 bases at J, with 14 bases between the two ends. The CDR3 sequence is 14 residues long. CDR3 coding DNA: TGTGCCAGCAGCTCCTCCCGGGGCTCGGAGACCCAGTACTTC. Amino acids: CASSSSRGSETQYF.

This clonotype was counted many times. The genes are TRBV4-1 and TRBJ2-7; TRBD1 agrees at 7 bases. The CDR3 is 17 residues long. Germline CDR1 reads MGHRA; CDR2 reads YSYEKL. After removal of 2 bases from V and 4 bases from J, the junction contained 14 bases not matched to a gene. CDR3 sequence reads: CASSQPISGTALYEQYF. DNA of the CDR3: TGCGCCAGCAGCCAACCGATATCCGGGACAGCCCTTTACGAGCAGTACTTC.

The V gene is TRBV30, the J gene TRBJ1-1, with unresolved D. The CDR3 length is 15 residues. Germline CDR1 GTSNPN, CDR2 SVGIG (reference sequence). Trimming took 4 bases from V and 0 from J, leaving 15 bases between them. This chain's CDR3 is CAWIRGPLLNTEAFF. In DNA form, the CDR3 reads TGTGCCTGGATCAGAGGTCCCCTTTTGAACACTGAAGCTTTCTTT.

The table lists this clonotype with a few counts. V and J are TRBV28 and TRBJ2-7, with D perhaps matching TRBD1 (6 bases). CDR3 size: 15 residues. V was shortened by 7 bases and J by 0 bases, with 16 bases between the two germline ends. In germline, CDR1 is MDHEN, CDR2 SYDVKM. The CDR3 region is CASITPGHNSYEQYF. Written as DNA, the CDR3 is TGTGCCAGCATCACCCCGGGACACAACTCCTACGAGCAGTACTTC. Together with reference TRBV28 and TRBJ2-7, the CDR3 gives the full variable domain: DVKVTQSSRYLVKRTGEKVFLECVQDMDHENMFWYRQDPGLGLRLIYFSYDVKMKEKGDIPEGYSVSREKKERFSLILESASTNQTSMYLCASITPGHNSYEQYFGPGTRLTVT.

The genes are TRBV2 and TRBJ2-1, with 7 positions matching TRBD2. With V trimmed by 3 bases and J by 2 bases, 1 base remained unmatched. Germline CDR1 is SNHLY and CDR2 is FYNNEI. The length of the CDR3 is 14 residues. The CDR3 sequence: CASSDGRAYNEQFF. As DNA, the CDR3 is TGTGCCAGCAGTGATGGGAGGGCCTACAATGAGCAGTTCTTC. Full variable domain (missing parts from reference TRBV2 and TRBJ2-1): EPEVTQTPSHQVTQMGQEVILRCVPISNHLYFYWYRQILGQKVEFLVSFYNNEISEKSEIFDDQFSVERPDGSNFTLKIRSTKLEDSAMYFCASSDGRAYNEQFFGPGTRLTVL.